This paragraph reports one T cell receptor (beta chain). Germline V gives CDR1 SGHRS, CDR2 YFSETQ. V dropped 0 bases and J dropped 5 bases, with 14 bases sitting between them. The CDR3 runs to 15 residues. This sample was included in a study of blood T cell repertoires in COVID-19. About the research overall: From the United States, Italy and Spain came samples of acute and convalescent COVID-19. In each case, the material was cDNA or gDNA derived from T cells, B-cell-depleted T cells, or PBMCs.

Authors' processing steps: Amplification of reference gene primers was used by the study to estimate nucleated cell counts. Measured with immunoSEQ multiplex PCR; TCRdb has only the in-frame clones, and not every one. Clone size and the V and J calls come from that table; the DNA yielded D and trimming. The repertoire holds about 170,000 clones, with approximately 86% as singletons. The sequence was collected from a man in his 60s with COVID-19, enrolled during active disease. The chain links TRBV5-1 to TRBJ1-1; the D gene is possibly TRBD1 (6 bases). Sequencing was carried out using peripheral blood. CDR3 protein: CASSLVVGGRTEAFF. CDR3 sequence (DNA): TGCGCCAGCAGCTTGGTGGTCGGGGGGCGGACTGAAGCTTTCTTT.